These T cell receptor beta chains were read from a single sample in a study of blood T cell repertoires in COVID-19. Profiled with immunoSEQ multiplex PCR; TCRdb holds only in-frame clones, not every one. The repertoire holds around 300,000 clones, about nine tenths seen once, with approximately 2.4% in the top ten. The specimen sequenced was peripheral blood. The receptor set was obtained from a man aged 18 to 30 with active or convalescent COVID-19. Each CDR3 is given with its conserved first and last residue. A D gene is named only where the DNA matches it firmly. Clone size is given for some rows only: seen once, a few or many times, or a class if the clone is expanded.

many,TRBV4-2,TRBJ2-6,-,CASSQDTSSGANVLTF,TGTGCCAGCAGCCAAGATACTAGCTCTGGGGCCAACGTCCTGACTTTC
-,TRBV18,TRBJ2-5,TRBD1,CASSQGTGQETQYF,TGTGCCAGCTCACAGGGGACAGGGCAAGAGACCCAGTACTTC
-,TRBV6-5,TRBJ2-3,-,CARGGQRTDTQYF,TGTGCCAGGGGGGGGCAGCGCACAGATACGCAGTATTTT
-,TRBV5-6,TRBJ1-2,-,CASSLGGGYGYTF,TGTGCCAGCAGCTTGGGCGGAGGATATGGCTACACCTTC
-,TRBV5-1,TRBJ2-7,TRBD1,CASSLGDRGFIHEQYF,TGCGCCAGCAGCTTGGGGGACAGGGGGTTTATCCACGAGCAGTACTTC
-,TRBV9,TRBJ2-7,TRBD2,CASSVGTSAAYEQYF,TGTGCCAGCAGCGTAGGGACTAGCGCGGCCTACGAGCAGTACTTC
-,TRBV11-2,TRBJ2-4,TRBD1,CASSPGTGVDIQYF,TGTGCCAGCAGCCCCGGGACAGGGGTGGACATTCAGTACTTC
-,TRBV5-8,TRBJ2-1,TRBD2,CASSFSLAGGPSYNEQFF,TGTGCCAGCAGCTTTAGTCTAGCGGGAGGGCCCTCCTACAATGAGCAGTTCTTC
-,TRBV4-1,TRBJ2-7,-,CASSQERGSSYEQYF,TGCGCCAGCAGCCAAGAAAGGGGTAGTTCCTACGAGCAGTACTTC
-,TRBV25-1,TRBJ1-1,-,CASNEQSNTEAFF,TGTGCCAGCAACGAACAATCGAACACTGAAGCTTTCTTT
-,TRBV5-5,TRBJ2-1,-,CASSRVLELNSEQFF,TGTGCCAGCAGCCGAGTTTTGGAGCTGAATAGTGAGCAGTTCTTC
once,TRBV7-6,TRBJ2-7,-,CASSPRGTSYEQYF,TGTGCCAGCAGCCCCAGGGGAACTTCCTACGAGCAGTACTTC
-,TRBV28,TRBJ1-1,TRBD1,CASSLGDRLTAFF,TGTGCCAGCAGTTTAGGGGACAGACTAACAGCTTTCTTT
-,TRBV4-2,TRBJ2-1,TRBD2,CASSQGGGSYAGEQFF,TGTGCCAGCAGCCAAGGAGGCGGGAGTTATGCTGGCGAGCAGTTCTTC
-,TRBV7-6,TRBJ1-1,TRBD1,CASSLDRGGNTEAFF,TGTGCCAGCAGCTTAGACAGGGGCGGGAACACTGAAGCTTTCTTT
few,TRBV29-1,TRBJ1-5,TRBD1,CSVGTGATNQPQHF,TGCAGCGTTGGGACAGGGGCCACTAATCAGCCCCAGCATTTT
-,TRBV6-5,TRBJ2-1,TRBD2,CASTRAGGGYNEQFF,TGTGCCAGCACCCGGGCGGGAGGTGGATACAATGAGCAGTTCTTC
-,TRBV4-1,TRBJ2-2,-,CASSLKTASPGNTGELFF,TGCGCCAGCAGCCTTAAGACCGCCAGCCCAGGGAACACCGGGGAGCTGTTTTTT
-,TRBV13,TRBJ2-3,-,CASSSGWLEGLSTDTQYF,TGTGCCAGCAGTTCCGGGTGGTTGGAAGGTCTGAGCACAGATACGCAGTATTTT
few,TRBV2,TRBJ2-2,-,CASSTFRGFANTGELFF,TGTGCCAGCAGTACTTTTAGGGGGTTCGCGAACACCGGGGAGCTGTTTTTT
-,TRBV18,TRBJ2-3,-,CASSPLPFDFRSDTQYF,TGTGCCAGCTCACCATTACCTTTTGATTTCCGGTCAGATACGCAGTATTTT
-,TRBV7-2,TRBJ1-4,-,CASSPAGEKLFF,TGTGCCAGCAGCCCCGCGGGGGAAAAACTGTTTTTT
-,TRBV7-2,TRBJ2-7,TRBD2,CASSFVAGSSYEQYF,TGTGCCAGCAGCTTCGTAGCGGGGAGCTCCTACGAGCAGTACTTC